This TCR beta chain derives from a study of OX40 agonist ivuxolimab in advanced cancers. The CDR3 has 16 amino acids. V shed 2 bases and J 4 bases; nucleotides not matched to a gene: 4. The V gene's germline CDR1 is ENHRY and CDR2 SYGVKD. The protocol was immunoSEQ multiplex PCR, while the TCRdb copy is restricted to in-frame clones and leaves out a portion. Counted here are more than 15,000 clones, about nine tenths occurring once; the ten biggest clones make up 29%. This clonotype was sampled from an adult with an advanced solid tumor such as melanoma, head and neck, liver or kidney cancer. The input for sequencing was CD4+ or CD8+ T cells sorted from blood, taken in a trial of the OX40 agonist ivuxolimab. The chain combines TRBV10-3 with TRBJ2-1, with 11 bases that match TRBD2. CDR3 DNA: TGTGCCATCAGTGAGCCGGGACTAGCGGTTTACAATGAGCAGTTCTTC. As protein: CAISEPGLAVYNEQFF.